This T cell receptor beta chain came from a study of cytomegalovirus exposure and HLA in healthy donors. PCR used 60 Vbeta primers and 13 Jbeta primers. Clones were read by immunoSEQ multiplex PCR, and TCRdb kept only the in-frame ones, dropping some. The sample shows hundreds of thousands of clones, around 84% of them seen only once. CDR3 length: 13 residues. Germline trimming cut 4 bases from V and 3 bases from J; bases unmatched to any gene: 1. Germline-derived CDR1 and CDR2 are SGDLS and YYNGEE. Notes on this clone: This CDR3 is also generated by other DNA sequences in the sample.

This TCR was recovered from a girl aged 2-10 years in good health and CMV-seronegative. The V call is TRBV9, the J call TRBJ2-1; 7 bases line up with TRBD1. The source material was PBMCs. CDR3 sequence reads: CASSPGGYNEQFF. DNA for the CDR3: TGTGCCAGCAGCCCAGGGGGCTACAATGAGCAGTTCTTC.